This T cell receptor (beta chain) was profiled in a study of OX40 agonist ivuxolimab in advanced cancers. Describing the broader study: The costimulatory receptor OX40 (CD134) was targeted by ivuxolimab, a fully human IgG2 agonistic monoclonal antibody. Partial responses occurred in three dose-escalation patients: two with cutaneous melanoma and one with hepatocellular carcinoma. Prior anti-PD-1, anti-PD-L1 or anti-CTLA-4 therapy was permitted, and checkpoint inhibitors had been received by approximately 39% of dose-escalation patients. Intravenous ivuxolimab was administered to patients every 2 weeks at six dose levels: 0.01, 0.1, 0.3, 1.5, 3 and 10 mg/kg. Of the approximately 54 dose-escalation patients, hepatocellular carcinoma was present in around 20, melanoma in approximately 15, renal cell carcinoma in 9 and head and neck cancer in 9. The dose-escalation cohort was roughly 83% male with a mean age of about 54 years, ranging from roughly 20 to 85. The monotherapy dose-escalation portion (N ≈ 50 patients) of the phase I ivuxolimab trial is reported in the paper. Peripheral TCRbeta sequencing aimed to test whether ivuxolimab altered TCR sequence diversity and caused clonal T-cell expansion.

The trial excluded patients who had a history of autoimmune disease or were on systemic immunosuppression. Peripheral blood for TCR sequencing was drawn from every dose cohort at baseline, at cycle 4 day 1 and at cycle 7 day 1. Samples were obtained from an open-label, multicenter, first-in-human phase I dose-escalation trial of ivuxolimab. Adults with locally advanced or metastatic melanoma, renal cell, hepatocellular, or head and neck squamous cell carcinoma were enrolled in the trial. Before TCR sequencing, CD4+ T cells and CD8+ T cells were sorted from peripheral blood as separate populations. The study at large found these results: Low levels of normalized T-cell clonal expansion were also shown by some nonresponding patients. In the 0.1-3.0 mg/kg groups, partial responders were among the patients with the lowest normalized peripheral clonal expansion, particularly in CD8+ T cells. On average, CD8+ T cells showed more expanded clones than CD4+ T cells after ivuxolimab. Antigen specificity was not determined for the clonally expanded peripheral T cells. At doses of 0.1 to 3.0 mg/kg, clonal expansion of both CD4+ and CD8+ T cells in blood was seen between baseline and week 6.

About this clone: Its antigen remains undetermined. Base qualities are not at hand, and no much larger clone is one base apart.

Genomic DNA was isolated from the sorted cells so that the TCRbeta CDR3 region could be sequenced. The immunoSEQ Assay was used for sequencing of TCRbeta CDR3 regions. What TCRdb holds here is the immuneACCESS table cut down to in-frame rearrangements. Part of the clones is not present; checked against another copy, under half of the missing clones reflect an unresolved V gene, and the others are unexplained. Here the sample has around 40,000 clones; 84% occur a single time. Of the sample, around 18% is held by the ten largest clones. CDR1 and CDR2 are read off the germline V gene (reference sequence) as MNHEY and SMNVEV. The V end loses 9 bases and the J end loses 2 bases, and a stretch of 17 bases separates them. Its CDR3 holds 14 amino acids, cysteine through phenylalanine. Only the CDR3 region is kept as DNA, spanning 42 bases read in frame from base 1.

The rearrangement combines TRBV27 with TRBJ2-7; TRBD2 is a possible D gene, resting on 5 matching bases. The sequence was collected from an adult with an advanced solid tumor such as melanoma, head and neck, liver or kidney cancer. This material consisted of CD4+ or CD8+ T cells sorted from blood, taken in a trial of the OX40 agonist ivuxolimab. The CDR3 here reads CARAFRTYTYEQYF. The nucleotide sequence is given as TGTGCCAGGGCTTTTCGGACTTATACCTACGAGCAGTACTTC.